This T cell receptor (beta chain) was identified during a study of identical twins. General study findings and limits: The models systematically underestimated how much out-of-frame TCR alpha was shared in monozygotic twins. In beta out-of-frame sequences, the excess sharing between twins was weaker.

A universal primer site arose from template switching, and cDNA bore unique molecular identifiers. TCRdb redid the calling of the 5' RACE reads with MiXCR, one entry per CDR3 protein. This table has 270,000 or so distinct CDR3 sequences, approximately 8.3% appearing once. Healthy Caucasians were all of the donors. Worth noting for this clonotype: What it binds is not known.

V lost 7 bases and J lost 2, with 18 bases in between. This CDR3 region has 14 residues. Germline-derived CDR1 and CDR2 are SQVTM and ANQGSEA. These same records also appear under a second study, on yellow fever vaccine responses in identical twins.

V gene TRBV29-1 combines with J gene TRBJ2-7; D not resolved. The TCR comes from a woman younger than 30 in good health. Sequenced sample: CD8+ T cells sorted from blood. Here the CDR3 reads CSALLGSMAYEQYF. CDR3 DNA: TGCAGCGCCCTGTTGGGGTCAATGGCCTACGAGCAGTACTTC.